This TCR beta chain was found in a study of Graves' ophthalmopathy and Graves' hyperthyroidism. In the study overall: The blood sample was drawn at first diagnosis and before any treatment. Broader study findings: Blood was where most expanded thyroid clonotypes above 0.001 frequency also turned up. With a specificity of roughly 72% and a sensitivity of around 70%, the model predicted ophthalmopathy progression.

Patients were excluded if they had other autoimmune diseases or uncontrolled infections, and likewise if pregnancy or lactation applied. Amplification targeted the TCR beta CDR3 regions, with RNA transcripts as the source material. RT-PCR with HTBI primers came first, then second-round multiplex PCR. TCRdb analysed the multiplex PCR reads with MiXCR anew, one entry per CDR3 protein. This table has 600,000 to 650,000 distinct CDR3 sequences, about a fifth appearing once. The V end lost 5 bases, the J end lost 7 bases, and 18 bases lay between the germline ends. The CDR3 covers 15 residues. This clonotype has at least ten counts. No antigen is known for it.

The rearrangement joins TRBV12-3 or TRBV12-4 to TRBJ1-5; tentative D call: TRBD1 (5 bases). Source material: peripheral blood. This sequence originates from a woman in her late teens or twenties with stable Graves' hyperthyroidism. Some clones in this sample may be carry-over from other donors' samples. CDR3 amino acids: CASSQTRDGEQPQHF. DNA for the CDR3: TGTGCCAGCAGTCAGACTAGGGACGGGGAGCAGCCCCAGCATTTT.